Described below is a single TCR beta chain sequence and its context. This specimen belongs to a study of control samples from healthy donors and cancer patients. Trimming left V 3 bases short and J 2 bases short, with 11 bases between. Germline CDR1 is MNHEY and CDR2 is SMNVEV (reference sequence). The length of the CDR3 is 14 residues. Clones were read by immunoSEQ multiplex PCR, and TCRdb kept only the in-frame ones, dropping some. Of 400,000 to 500,000 clones in the sample, 75% to 95% were seen once. The origin of this receptor is a man in his forties with head and neck cancer. V and J are TRBV27 and TRBJ2-7, with D possibly being TRBD2 (6 bases). Sequencing was carried out using PBMCs. The CDR3, as DNA: TGTGCCAGCAGTTTTCGCGGGAAGGCCTACGAGCAGTACTTC. Its protein is CASSFRGKAYEQYF.